These 28 T cell receptor beta chains share one sample of origin, sequenced in a study of cytomegalovirus exposure and HLA in healthy donors. PCR was performed using 60 Vbeta and 13 Jbeta primers. Profiled with immunoSEQ multiplex PCR; TCRdb holds only in-frame clones, not every one. Of around 120,000 clones in the sample, around 80% are singletons; the top ten hold around 3.6%. Source material: PBMCs. The receptors originated from a man aged 30-40 years in good health and CMV-seronegative.

V is TRBV9 and J is TRBJ2-5; 13 nucleotides match TRBD2. CDR1 is SGDLS and CDR2 is YYNGEE in the germline V gene. The CDR3 consists of 15 residues. The V segment lost 0 bases and the J segment 6 bases; nucleotides outside the gene matches: 2. This CDR3 reads CASSVGTSGSQTQYF. Written as DNA, the CDR3 is TGTGCCAGCAGCGTAGGGACTAGCGGGAGTCAGACCCAGTACTTC.

The genes are TRBV30 and TRBJ1-1; D is perhaps TRBD1 (6 bases). Germline CDR1 GTSNPN, CDR2 SVGIG (reference sequence). Trimming pared 3 bases from V and 5 bases from J, leaving 16 bases between. CDR3 length equals 14 residues. CDR3 loop: CAWRLQGEWTEAFF. CDR3 nucleotide sequence: TGTGCCTGGAGGTTACAGGGAGAGTGGACTGAAGCTTTCTTT.

The V gene is TRBV6-1, the J gene TRBJ1-2, with a weak D call TRBD1 (6 bases). The CDR3 totals 14 residues. Germline V gene lookup returns CDR1 MNHNS and CDR2 SASEGT. The V end was cut by 2 bases, the J end by 6 bases, with 13 bases between. This chain's CDR3 is CASSELAGADGYTF. The CDR3 DNA sequence: TGTGCCAGCAGTGAATTAGCAGGGGCGGATGGCTACACCTTC.

This clone appeared a few times. This chain uses TRBV5-4 with TRBJ2-7, with TRBD2 matching 13 bases. V lost 4 bases and J lost 6; bases outside the gene matches: 13. Germline CDR1 SGHNT, CDR2 YYREEE (reference sequence). The CDR3 has 17 amino acids. The CDR3 is CASSLMRRTSGRGEQYF. The CDR3 DNA follows: TGTGCCAGCAGCCTAATGCGCCGGACTAGCGGGAGAGGCGAGCAGTACTTC. The whole variable domain, filled in from reference TRBV5-4 and TRBJ2-7, reads ETGVTQSPTHLIKTRGQQVTLRCSSQSGHNTVSWYQQALGQGPQFIFQYYREEENGRGNFPPRFSGLQFPNYSSELNVNALELDDSALYLCASSLMRRTSGRGEQYFGPGTRLTVT.

This chain links TRBV18 with TRBJ1-6; 10 bases fit TRBD1. Trimming removed 4 bases from V and 2 bases from J; junction bases left unmatched: 2. Germline CDR1 reads KGHSH; CDR2 reads LQKENI. This CDR3 is 16 amino acids long. CDR3 sequence: CASSRGQGAYNSPLHF. CDR3 coding DNA: TGTGCCAGCTCACGAGGACAGGGGGCCTATAATTCACCCCTCCACTTT.

V usage is TRBV7-3 and J usage is TRBJ1-6, with 10 bases that match TRBD1. This CDR3 spans 14 amino acids. V lost 4 bases to trimming and J lost 8 bases; unmatched junction nucleotides: 2. Germline CDR1 reads SGHTA; CDR2 reads FQGTGA. CDR3 loop: CASSSGTGDSPLHF. The CDR3, as DNA: TGTGCCAGCAGCTCCGGGACAGGGGATTCACCCCTCCACTTT.

This rearrangement joins TRBV19 to TRBJ2-2, with a tentative D call TRBD2 (5 bases). This CDR3 spans 14 amino acids. Trimming stripped 2 bases from V and 4 bases from J, with 8 bases between. Germline CDR1 is LNHDA and CDR2 is SQIVND (reference sequence). The CDR3 DNA follows: TGTGCCAGTAGTATAATAGGAGGCACCGGGGAGCTGTTTTTT. This translates into CASSIIGGTGELFF.

This clone appeared a single time. This chain connects TRBV4-1 to TRBJ1-4; D not certain. The germline CDR1 and CDR2 sequences are MGHRA and YSYEKL. The CDR3 has 16 amino acids. Trimming took off 1 base at V and 0 bases at J, with 9 bases between the two ends. CDR3 sequence: CASSQGAQATNEKLFF. CDR3 coding DNA: TGCGCCAGCAGCCAAGGGGCTCAAGCAACTAATGAAAAACTGTTTTTT.

The sample holds a few counts of this clone. V gene TRBV30 combines with J gene TRBJ2-4, with a weak D call TRBD2 (5 bases). This CDR3 has 15 amino acids. Germline V gives CDR1 GTSNPN, CDR2 SVGIG (reference sequence). Trimming pared 2 bases from V and 9 bases from J, leaving 20 bases between. The CDR3 protein is CAWSPTTLGLGIQYF. The CDR3 bases are TGTGCCTGGAGTCCTACGACACTAGGATTAGGCATTCAGTACTTC.

The chain couples TRBV27 to TRBJ1-1; D gene uncertain. V was pared by 2 bases and J by 0 bases, with 7 bases between. In germline, CDR1 is MNHEY, CDR2 SMNVEV (reference sequence). The CDR3 contains 14 residues. DNA for the CDR3: TGTGCCAGCAGTTTAGCCAGTATGAACACTGAAGCTTTCTTT. This sequence encodes CASSLASMNTEAFF.

This chain joins TRBV28 and TRBJ2-5; D uncertain. Looked up from germline, CDR1 is MDHEN and CDR2 is SYDVKM. V dropped 5 bases and J dropped 2 bases, with 12 bases sitting between them. The CDR3 runs to 14 residues. CDR3 loop: CASSVPQVQETQYF. The CDR3 DNA is TGTGCCAGCAGTGTACCGCAGGTACAAGAGACCCAGTACTTC.

The V gene is TRBV7-6, the J gene TRBJ2-4; no clear D. This CDR3 contains 16 residues. V shed 5 bases and J shed 5 bases, with 19 bases lying between them. Germline CDR1 is SGHVS and CDR2 is FNYEAQ. The CDR3 region is CASSPQSFGGENIQYF. The CDR3 bases are TGTGCCAGCAGCCCCCAGTCTTTTGGCGGAGAAAACATTCAGTACTTC.

The genes are TRBV6-1 and TRBJ1-1; D remains unclear. Per the germline V gene, CDR1 is MNHNS and CDR2 is SASEGT. V was cut by 7 bases and J by 0 bases, with 12 bases left in between. This CDR3 is built from 14 residues. DNA of the CDR3: TGTGCCAGCACCATCACGGAGATGAACACTGAAGCTTTCTTT. Encoded protein: CASTITEMNTEAFF.

The chain has TRBV5-1 and TRBJ2-2; D is undetermined. This CDR3 has 15 amino acids. Trimming shortened V by 1 base and J by 2 bases, and 9 bases separated the two germline ends. The germline V gene encodes CDR1 SGHRS and CDR2 YFSETQ. The CDR3 loop is CASSLLALNTGELFF. CDR3 nucleotide sequence: TGCGCCAGCAGCTTGTTAGCACTTAACACCGGGGAGCTGTTTTTT.

To note about this clone: One end of the junction is discordant with germline, which a read error may explain. The chain joins TRBV7-9 to TRBJ1-2, with 7 bases lining up with TRBD1. Germline V gene data show CDR1 as SEHNR and CDR2 as FQNEAQ (reference sequence). The CDR3 length is 14 residues. CDR3 loop: CSSSEQGLGEGYTF. DNA of the CDR3: TGTTCCAGCAGCGAACAGGGGCTCGGGGAAGGCTACACCTTC.

Details on this clone: Other DNA sequences of this sample code for an identical CDR3. The V gene is TRBV5-1, the J gene TRBJ1-1; the D gene is possibly TRBD1 (5 bases). This CDR3 region has 14 residues. V gave up 0 bases and J gave up 1 base, with 7 bases separating them. From germline, CDR1 is SGHRS and CDR2 YFSETQ. The CDR3 region has the DNA TGCGCCAGCAGCTTGGGACAGCGGAACACTGAAGCTTTCTTT. It codes for CASSLGQRNTEAFF.

The CDR3 spells CASSDLGPEREGSYEQYF. CDR3 in DNA: TGCGCCAGCAGCGACTTGGGACCTGAGCGGGAGGGATCCTACGAGCAGTACTTC. V and J are TRBV5-1 and TRBJ2-7, with TRBD2 matching over 10 bases. CDR3 length equals 18 residues. From germline, CDR1 is SGHRS and CDR2 YFSETQ. After removal of 4 bases from V and 1 base from J, the junction contained 14 bases not matched to a gene.

This clone was recorded only once. The rearrangement joins TRBV6-5 to TRBJ2-7, with 9 bases fitting TRBD2. This CDR3 comprises 15 residues. V shed 6 bases, J shed 7 bases, and the junction held 13 bases outside the gene matches. The germline V gene encodes CDR1 MNHEY and CDR2 SVGAGI. This chain's CDR3 is CASRIGAGGPQEQYF. In DNA form, the CDR3 reads TGTGCCAGCAGGATCGGGGCGGGAGGGCCTCAGGAGCAGTACTTC.

Written as DNA, the CDR3 is TGTGCCAGCAATACAGGGGTGTACGGCTACACCTTC. It is translated as CASNTGVYGYTF. The chain couples TRBV9 to TRBJ1-2, with 7 bases fitting TRBD1. V gave up 6 bases and J gave up 8 bases; unmatched junction bases: 7. The CDR3 is made up of 12 amino acids. Germline V gene sequence: CDR1 SGDLS, CDR2 YYNGEE.

The rearrangement uses TRBV6-4 and TRBJ2-1; TRBD2 agrees at 8 bases. Unmatched junction bases numbered 10, after V lost 0 bases and J lost 9 bases. CDR3 size: 16 residues. Per the germline V gene, CDR1 is MRHNA and CDR2 is SNTAGT. In DNA, the CDR3 is TGTGCCAGCAGTGACTCGGGGAGCGGGAGAGGGACTGAGCAGTTCTTC. Translation: CASSDSGSGRGTEQFF.

The CDR3 nucleotides are TGTGCCAGCAGCCAGGTTTTAGCGGGGGGGCCGAACACAGATACGCAGTATTTT. Protein: CASSQVLAGGPNTDTQYF. This chain uses TRBV4-2 with TRBJ2-3, with TRBD2 matching 11 bases. Germline values: CDR1 LGHNA, CDR2 YNFKEQ. V shed 3 bases and J 2 bases; nucleotides not matched to a gene: 10. This CDR3 comprises 18 residues.

The rearrangement uses TRBV7-9 and TRBJ2-7; the D is unclear. Germline V lookup: CDR1 SEHNR, CDR2 FQNEAQ (reference sequence). The CDR3 covers 12 residues. V lost 3 bases, J lost 2 bases, and 5 bases lay in between. The CDR3 is CASSFSAYEQYF. DNA for the CDR3: TGTGCCAGCAGCTTCTCGGCCTACGAGCAGTACTTC.

The chain couples TRBV29-1 to TRBJ2-7, with TRBD2 matching 12 bases. Germline V gives CDR1 SQVTM, CDR2 ANQGSEA. The CDR3 spans 14 residues. With 4 bases clipped from V and 2 bases from J, the junction kept 3 bases outside the gene matches. The CDR3 coding sequence is TGCAGCGTTGTAAGGACTAGCGGGACCTACGAGCAGTACTTC. It encodes CSVVRTSGTYEQYF.

The chain combines TRBV14 with TRBJ2-7; a possible D gene is TRBD1 (5 bases). Germline lookup yields CDR1 SGHDN and CDR2 FVKESK. The CDR3 spans 14 residues. V lost 2 bases and J lost 2, with 10 bases in between. CDR3 loop: CASSQQGTPYEQYF. DNA of the CDR3: TGTGCCAGCAGCCAACAGGGAACCCCCTACGAGCAGTACTTC.

The chain carries TRBV9 and TRBJ2-5, with D perhaps matching TRBD2 (7 bases). This CDR3 is 16 amino acids long. Germline V CDR1 and CDR2: SGDLS, YYNGEE. Trimming took 0 bases from V and 6 from J, leaving 18 bases between them. The chain's CDR3 is CASSVDGGAILKTQYF. CDR3 nucleotide sequence: TGTGCCAGCAGCGTAGATGGGGGGGCAATCTTAAAGACCCAGTACTTC.

The genes are TRBV19 and TRBJ1-1; possibly TRBD1 for D (5 bases). V lost 6 bases to trimming and J lost 3 bases, with 14 bases between them. The CDR3 covers 14 residues. The germline V gene has CDR1 LNHDA and CDR2 SQIVND (reference sequence). The CDR3 is CASRKIGVDTEAFF. In nucleotides, the CDR3 is TGTGCCAGTAGAAAAATAGGGGTAGACACTGAAGCTTTCTTT.

CDR3 loop: CASSFHGQVNQPQHF. Here the CDR3 DNA reads TGTGCCAGCAGTTTCCACGGACAGGTAAATCAGCCCCAGCATTTT. The J gene is TRBJ1-5, the V gene TRBV28; TRBD1 matches 7 bases. The CDR3 runs 15 residues. Germline V gene lookup returns CDR1 MDHEN and CDR2 SYDVKM. J lost 4 bases, V lost 3 bases, and 6 bases had no gene match.

This sequence joins TRBV5-1 and TRBJ2-4; 12 bases fit TRBD2. Germline CDR1 SGHRS, CDR2 YFSETQ. CDR3 length equals 15 residues. Trimming at V came to 0 bases and at J to 8 bases, leaving 3 bases not matched to a gene. In nucleotides, the CDR3 is TGCGCCAGCAGCTTGGGACTAGCGGGGGTTGACATTCAGTACTTC. Its protein is CASSLGLAGVDIQYF.